This T cell receptor beta chain originates from a study of beta chain features in type 1 diabetes. Study-level results: For Type 1 diabetes patients, all four CD4+ subsets carried TCRB CDR3s that were moderately but significantly shorter.

The CDR3 runs to 16 residues. With 3 bases removed from V and 2 bases from J, the gap between germline ends came to 15 bases. Germline V gene lookup returns CDR1 LNHDA and CDR2 SQIVND (reference sequence). A word on this clone: The antigen is not known.

Every isolated RNA sample was fully reverse transcribed, so sequencing captured expressed TCRB transcripts. The method was immunoSEQ multiplex PCR; TCRdb's version includes in-frame clones alone and lacks a portion of them. The table lists 500,000 to 650,000 clones, around 11% of them singletons. This receptor was obtained from a man aged 25 to 40 with type 1 diabetes. The chain couples TRBV19 to TRBJ2-3; TRBD2 might be the D (6 bases). Specimen: naive CD4+ T cells from blood. CDR3 amino acids: CASSIQGLYPTDTQYF. The CDR3 nucleotides read TGTGCCAGTAGTATCCAGGGACTTTACCCCACAGATACGCAGTATTTT.